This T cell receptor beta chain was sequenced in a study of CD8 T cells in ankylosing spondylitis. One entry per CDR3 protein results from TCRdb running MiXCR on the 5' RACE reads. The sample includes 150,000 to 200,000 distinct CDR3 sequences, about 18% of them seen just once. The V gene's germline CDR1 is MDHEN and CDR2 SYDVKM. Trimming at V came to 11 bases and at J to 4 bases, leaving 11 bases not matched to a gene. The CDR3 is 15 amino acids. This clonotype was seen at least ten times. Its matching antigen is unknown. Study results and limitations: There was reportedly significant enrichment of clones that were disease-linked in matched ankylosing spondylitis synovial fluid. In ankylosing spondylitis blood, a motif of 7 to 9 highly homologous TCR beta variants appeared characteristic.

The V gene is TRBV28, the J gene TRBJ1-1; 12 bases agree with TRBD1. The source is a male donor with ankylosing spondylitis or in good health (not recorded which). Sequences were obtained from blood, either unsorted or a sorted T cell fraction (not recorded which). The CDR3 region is CAAPGTGGGSTEAFF. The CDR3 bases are TGTGCCGCCCCGGGGACAGGGGGCGGAAGCACTGAAGCTTTCTTT.